The 2 T cell receptor beta chains below come from one sample, sequenced in a study of blood T cells in healthy people across ages. A second PCR of roughly 7 to 11 cycles used a sample-barcoded 5' primer and a J-beta primer mix. MiXCR, applied by TCRdb to the 5' RACE reads, yields one record per CDR3 protein. The sample shows about 1.7 million distinct CDR3 sequences, 25% to 30% of them seen only once. The source material was blood. These receptors all stem from a woman in her 30s in good health.

The chain couples TRBV5-1 to TRBJ1-1, with D possibly TRBD1 on 6 matching bases. CDR3 length: 15 residues. Per the germline V gene, CDR1 is SGHRS and CDR2 is YFSETQ. V was clipped by 4 bases and J by 4 bases, with 17 bases between them. Here the CDR3 reads CASSHRQASGTEAFF. CDR3 DNA sequence: TGCGCCAGCAGCCACCGACAGGCTTCGGGCACTGAAGCTTTCTTT.

This chain links TRBV7-2 with TRBJ2-1; 9 nucleotides match TRBD1. Trimming at V came to 5 bases and at J to 8 bases, leaving 10 bases not matched to a gene. The V gene's germline CDR1 is SGHTA and CDR2 FQGNSA. The length of the CDR3 is 15 residues. CDR3 residues: CASSQDRGSVHEQFF. CDR3 in DNA: TGTGCCAGCAGCCAGGACAGGGGATCAGTCCATGAGCAGTTCTTC.